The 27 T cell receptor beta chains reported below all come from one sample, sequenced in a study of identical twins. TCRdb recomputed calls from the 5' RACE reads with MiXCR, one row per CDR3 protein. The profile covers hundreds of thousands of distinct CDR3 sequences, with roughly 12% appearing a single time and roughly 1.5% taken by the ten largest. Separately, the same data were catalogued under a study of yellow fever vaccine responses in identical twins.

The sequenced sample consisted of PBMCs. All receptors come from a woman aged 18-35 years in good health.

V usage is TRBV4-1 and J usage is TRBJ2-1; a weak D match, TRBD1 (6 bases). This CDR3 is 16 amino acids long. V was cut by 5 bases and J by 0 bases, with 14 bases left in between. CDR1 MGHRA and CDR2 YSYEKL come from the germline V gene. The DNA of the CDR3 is TGCGCCAGCAGCGTAAGGACAGAGAGCTCCTACAATGAGCAGTTCTTC. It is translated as CASSVRTESSYNEQFF.

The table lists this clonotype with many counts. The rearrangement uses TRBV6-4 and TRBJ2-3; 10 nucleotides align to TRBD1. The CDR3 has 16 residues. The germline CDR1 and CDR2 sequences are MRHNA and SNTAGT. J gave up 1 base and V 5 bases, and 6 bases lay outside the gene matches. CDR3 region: CASSLSGTGGTDTQYF. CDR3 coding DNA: TGTGCCAGCAGTTTGTCCGGGACAGGGGGCACAGATACGCAGTATTTT.

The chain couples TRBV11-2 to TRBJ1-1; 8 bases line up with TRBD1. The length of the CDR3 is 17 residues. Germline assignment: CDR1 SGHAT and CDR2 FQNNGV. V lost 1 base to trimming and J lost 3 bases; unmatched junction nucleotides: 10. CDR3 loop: CASSLALTGGKDTEAFF. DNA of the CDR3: TGTGCCAGCAGCTTAGCCTTAACAGGGGGTAAGGACACTGAAGCTTTCTTT.

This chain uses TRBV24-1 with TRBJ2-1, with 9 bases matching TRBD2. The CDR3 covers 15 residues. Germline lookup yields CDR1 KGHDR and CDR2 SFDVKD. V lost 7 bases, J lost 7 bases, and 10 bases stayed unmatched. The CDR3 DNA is TGTGCCACCAGCCCTGGGCTAGCGGGAAGGAATGAGCAGTTCTTC. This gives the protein CATSPGLAGRNEQFF.

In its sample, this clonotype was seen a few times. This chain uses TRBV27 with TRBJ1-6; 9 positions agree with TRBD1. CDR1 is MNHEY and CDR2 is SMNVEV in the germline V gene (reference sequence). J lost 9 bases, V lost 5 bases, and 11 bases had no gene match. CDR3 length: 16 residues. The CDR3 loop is CASSPLTGGAGSPLHF. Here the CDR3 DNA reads TGTGCCAGCAGTCCGCTCACAGGGGGCGCGGGTTCACCCCTCCACTTT.

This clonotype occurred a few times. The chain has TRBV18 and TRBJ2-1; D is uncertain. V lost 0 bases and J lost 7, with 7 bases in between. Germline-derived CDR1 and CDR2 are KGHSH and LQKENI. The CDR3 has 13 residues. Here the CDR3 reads CASSPPVMNEQFF. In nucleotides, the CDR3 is TGTGCCAGCTCACCACCTGTAATGAATGAGCAGTTCTTC.

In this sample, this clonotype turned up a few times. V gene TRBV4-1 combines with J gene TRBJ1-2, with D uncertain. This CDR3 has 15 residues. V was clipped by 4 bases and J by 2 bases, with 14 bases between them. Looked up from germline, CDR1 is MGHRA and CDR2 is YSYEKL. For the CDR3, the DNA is TGCGCCAGCAGCCCCCGACTTGACTGGAACTATGGCTACACCTTC. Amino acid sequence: CASSPRLDWNYGYTF.

The CDR3 loop is CASGSLNEQFF. The CDR3 coding sequence is TGTGCCAGCGGGTCCCTCAATGAGCAGTTCTTC. This chain connects TRBV25-1 to TRBJ2-1, with D hard to call. CDR3 length: 11 amino acids. Germline V gene sequence: CDR1 MGHDK, CDR2 SYGVNS. Trimming cost V 8 bases and J 6 bases, with 8 bases left between them.

The CDR3 region is CASSSKPFPDTQYF. CDR3 nucleotides: TGCGCCAGCAGCTCGAAACCTTTCCCAGATACGCAGTATTTT. The chain recombines TRBV5-1 with TRBJ2-3; D call uncertain. Germline-derived CDR1 and CDR2 are SGHRS and YFSETQ. V was trimmed by 3 bases and J by 4 bases, leaving 12 bases between them. The CDR3 totals 14 residues. The full variable domain, rest sourced from reference TRBV5-1 and TRBJ2-3, is KAGVTQTPRYLIKTRGQQVTLSCSPISGHRSVSWYQQTPGQGLQFLFEYFSETQRNKGNFPGRFSGRQFSNSRSEMNVSTLELGDSALYLCASSSKPFPDTQYFGPGTRLTVL.

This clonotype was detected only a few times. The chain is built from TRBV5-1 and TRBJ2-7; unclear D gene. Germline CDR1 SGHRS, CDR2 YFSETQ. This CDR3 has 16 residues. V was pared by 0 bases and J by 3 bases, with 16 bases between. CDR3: CASSLGGNGLSYEQYF. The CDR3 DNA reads TGCGCCAGCAGCTTGGGGGGTAATGGGCTCAGCTACGAGCAGTACTTC.

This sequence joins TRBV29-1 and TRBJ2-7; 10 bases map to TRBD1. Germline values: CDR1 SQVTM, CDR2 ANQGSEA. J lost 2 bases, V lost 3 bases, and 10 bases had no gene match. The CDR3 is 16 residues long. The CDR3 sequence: CSVDSKGQGRTYEQYF. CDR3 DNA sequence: TGCAGCGTTGATTCAAAGGGACAGGGGAGGACCTACGAGCAGTACTTC.

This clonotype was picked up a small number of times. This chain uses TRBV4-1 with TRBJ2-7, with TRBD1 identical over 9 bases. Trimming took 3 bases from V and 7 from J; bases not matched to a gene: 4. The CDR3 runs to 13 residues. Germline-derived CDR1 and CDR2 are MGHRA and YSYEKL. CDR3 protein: CASSQGTGREQYV. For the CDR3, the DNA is TGCGCCAGCAGCCAGGGGACAGGGCGAGAGCAGTACGTC.

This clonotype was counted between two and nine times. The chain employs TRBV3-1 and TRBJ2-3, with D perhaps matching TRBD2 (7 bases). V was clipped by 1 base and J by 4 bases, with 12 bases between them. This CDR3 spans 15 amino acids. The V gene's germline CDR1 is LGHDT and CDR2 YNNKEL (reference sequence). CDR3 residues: CASSQAGGRSDTQYF. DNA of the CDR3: TGTGCCAGCAGCCAAGCGGGGGGCCGATCAGATACGCAGTATTTT.

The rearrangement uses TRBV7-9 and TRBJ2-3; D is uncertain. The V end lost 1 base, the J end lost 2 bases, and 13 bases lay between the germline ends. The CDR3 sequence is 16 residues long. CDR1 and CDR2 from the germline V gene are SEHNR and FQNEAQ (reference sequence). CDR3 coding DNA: TGTGCCAGCAGCTTAGTCACAAAAAGAGACACAGATACGCAGTATTTT. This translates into CASSLVTKRDTDTQYF.

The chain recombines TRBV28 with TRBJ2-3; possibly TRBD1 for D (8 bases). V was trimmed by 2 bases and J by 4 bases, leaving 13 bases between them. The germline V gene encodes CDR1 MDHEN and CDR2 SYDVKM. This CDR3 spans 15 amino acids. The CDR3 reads CASSLTGGGADTQYF. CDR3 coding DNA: TGTGCCAGCAGTTTAACAGGGGGGGGAGCAGATACGCAGTATTTT.

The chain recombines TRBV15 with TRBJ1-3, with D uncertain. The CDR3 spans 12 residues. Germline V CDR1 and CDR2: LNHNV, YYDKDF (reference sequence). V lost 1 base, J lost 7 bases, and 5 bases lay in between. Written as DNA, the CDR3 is TGTGCCACCAGCAGAGGGGCCAACACCATATATTTT. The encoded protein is CATSRGANTIYF.

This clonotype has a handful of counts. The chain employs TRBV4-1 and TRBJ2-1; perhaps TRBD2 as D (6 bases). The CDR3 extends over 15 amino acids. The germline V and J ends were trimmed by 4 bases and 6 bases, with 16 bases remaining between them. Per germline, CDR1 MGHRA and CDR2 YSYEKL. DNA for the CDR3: TGCGCCAGCAGCCGCACCCCGGGACTTTCCAATGAGCAGTTCTTC. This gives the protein CASSRTPGLSNEQFF.

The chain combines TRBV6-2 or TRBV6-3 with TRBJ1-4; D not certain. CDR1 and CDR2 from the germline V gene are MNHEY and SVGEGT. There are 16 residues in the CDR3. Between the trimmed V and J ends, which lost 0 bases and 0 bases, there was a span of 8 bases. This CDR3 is CASSYSSPATNEKLFF. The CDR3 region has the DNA TGTGCCAGCAGTTACTCGTCACCCGCAACTAATGAAAAACTGTTTTTT.

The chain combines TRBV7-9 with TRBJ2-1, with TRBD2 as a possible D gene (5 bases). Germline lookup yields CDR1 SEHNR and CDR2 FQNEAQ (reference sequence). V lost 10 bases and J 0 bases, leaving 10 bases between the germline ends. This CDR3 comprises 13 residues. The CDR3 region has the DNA TGTGCCACCGCGGCGGGCTCCTACAATGAGCAGTTCTTC. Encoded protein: CATAAGSYNEQFF.

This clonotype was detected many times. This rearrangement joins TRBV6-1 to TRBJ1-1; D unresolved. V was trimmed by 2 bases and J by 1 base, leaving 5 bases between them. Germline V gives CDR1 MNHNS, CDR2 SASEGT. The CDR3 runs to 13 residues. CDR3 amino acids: CASSENENTEAFF. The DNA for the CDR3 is TGTGCCAGCAGTGAAAATGAGAACACTGAAGCTTTCTTT.

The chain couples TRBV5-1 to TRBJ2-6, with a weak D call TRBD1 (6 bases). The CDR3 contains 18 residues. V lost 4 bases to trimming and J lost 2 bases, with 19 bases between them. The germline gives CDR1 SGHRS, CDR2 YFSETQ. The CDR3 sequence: CASSPGTKLVPGANVLTF. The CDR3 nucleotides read TGCGCCAGCAGCCCCGGGACAAAGTTGGTTCCTGGGGCCAACGTCCTGACTTTC.

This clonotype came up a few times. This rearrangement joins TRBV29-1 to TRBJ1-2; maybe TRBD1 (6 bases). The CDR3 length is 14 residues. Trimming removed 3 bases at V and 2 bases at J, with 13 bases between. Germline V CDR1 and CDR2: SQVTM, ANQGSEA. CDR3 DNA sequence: TGCAGCGTTGATATTGGACAGCTAAACTATGGCTACACCTTC. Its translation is CSVDIGQLNYGYTF. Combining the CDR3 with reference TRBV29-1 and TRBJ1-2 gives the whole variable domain SAVISQKPSRDICQRGTSLTIQCQVDSQVTMMFWYRQQPGQSLTLIATANQGSEATYESGFVIDKFPISRPNLTFSTLTVSNMSPEDSSIYLCSVDIGQLNYGYTFGSGTRLTVV.

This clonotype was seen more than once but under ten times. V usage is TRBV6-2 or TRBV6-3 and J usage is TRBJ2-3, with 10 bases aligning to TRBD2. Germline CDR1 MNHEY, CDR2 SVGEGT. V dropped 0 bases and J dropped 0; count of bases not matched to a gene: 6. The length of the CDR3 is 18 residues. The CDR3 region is CASSYSSNSGRSTDTQYF. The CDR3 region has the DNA TGTGCCAGCAGTTACTCGAGTAATAGCGGGAGGAGCACAGATACGCAGTATTTT.

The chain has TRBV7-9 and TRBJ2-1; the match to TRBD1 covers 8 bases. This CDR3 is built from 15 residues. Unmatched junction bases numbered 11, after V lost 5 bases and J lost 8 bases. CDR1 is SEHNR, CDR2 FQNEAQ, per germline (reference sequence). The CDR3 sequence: CASSARDRTTDEQFF. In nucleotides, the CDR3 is TGTGCCAGCAGCGCAAGGGACAGGACGACGGATGAGCAGTTCTTC.

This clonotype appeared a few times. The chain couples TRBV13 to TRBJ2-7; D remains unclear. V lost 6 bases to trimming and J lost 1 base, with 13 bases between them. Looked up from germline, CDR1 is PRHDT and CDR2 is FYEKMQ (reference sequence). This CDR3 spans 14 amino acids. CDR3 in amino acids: CASRDRQGSYEQYF. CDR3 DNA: TGTGCCAGCAGGGACCGACAAGGTTCCTACGAGCAGTACTTC.

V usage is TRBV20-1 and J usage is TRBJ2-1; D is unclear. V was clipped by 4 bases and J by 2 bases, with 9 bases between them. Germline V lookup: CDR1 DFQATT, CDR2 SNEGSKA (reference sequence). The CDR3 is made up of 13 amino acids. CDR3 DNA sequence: TGCAGTGCTACTTACAAGACCTACAATGAGCAGTTCTTC. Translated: CSATYKTYNEQFF.

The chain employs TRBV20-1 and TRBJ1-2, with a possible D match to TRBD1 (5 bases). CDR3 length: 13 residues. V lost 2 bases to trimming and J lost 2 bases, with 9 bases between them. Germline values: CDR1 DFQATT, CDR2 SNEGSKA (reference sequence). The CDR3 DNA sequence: TGCAGTGCTAGATCGGGGGACAACTATGGCTACACCTTC. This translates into CSARSGDNYGYTF.